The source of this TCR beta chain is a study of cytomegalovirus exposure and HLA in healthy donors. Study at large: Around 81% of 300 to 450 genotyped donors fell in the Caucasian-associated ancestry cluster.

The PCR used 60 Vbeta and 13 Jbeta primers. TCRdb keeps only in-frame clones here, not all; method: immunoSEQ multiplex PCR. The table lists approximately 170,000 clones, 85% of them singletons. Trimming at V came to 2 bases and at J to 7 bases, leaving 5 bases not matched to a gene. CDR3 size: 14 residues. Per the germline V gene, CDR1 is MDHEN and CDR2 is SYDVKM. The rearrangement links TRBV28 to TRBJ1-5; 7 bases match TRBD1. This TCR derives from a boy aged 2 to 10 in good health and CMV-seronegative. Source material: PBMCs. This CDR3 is CASSLTQGVQPQHF. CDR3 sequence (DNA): TGTGCCAGCAGTTTAACCCAGGGGGTACAGCCCCAGCATTTT.